These 9 T cell receptor beta chains were sequenced from one sample in a study of Ad26.COV2.S vaccination and SARS-CoV-2 variants (dated by TCRdb to the early 2020s). Libraries were made using the immunoSEQ multiplex PCR assay. TCRdb carries this immuneACCESS record with in-frame sequences only. Its versions omit some clonotypes, under half of them owing to an unresolved V gene in the studies checked, with the rest unexplained. Present in this sample are 150,000 to 200,000 clones, roughly 85% of which were seen just once. Less than 6% of the sample is held by the ten biggest clonotypes. The sample's time point label, in plain terms: individuals recovered from natural SARS-CoV-2 infection. This sample comprised peripheral blood, obtained after recovery from COVID-19. These receptors were collected from a human donor who had recovered from COVID-19.

This clone appeared once. The J gene is TRBJ1-6, the V gene TRBV5-6; tentative D call: TRBD1 (5 bases). The CDR3 sequence is 15 residues long. Germline V gene data show CDR1 as SGHDT and CDR2 as YYEEEE. The V end lost 1 base, the J end lost 10 bases, and 15 bases lay between the germline ends. CDR3 loop: CASSLTQGGRSPLHF. The CDR3 DNA is TGTGCCAGCAGCTTGACCCAGGGTGGTAGGTCACCCCTCCACTTT.

This clone was observed at least ten times. The genes are TRBV7-2 and TRBJ2-7, with 11 positions matching TRBD2. V gave up 2 bases and J gave up 6 bases; unmatched junction bases: 12. This CDR3 comprises 17 residues. The V gene's germline CDR1 is SGHTA and CDR2 FQGNSA. The CDR3 here is CASSLPRGSGGAGEQYF. The CDR3 nucleotides read TGTGCCAGCAGCTTACCTCGCGGTAGCGGGGGGGCGGGCGAGCAGTACTTC. The complete variable domain, with remaining parts taken from reference TRBV7-2 and TRBJ2-7, reads GAGVSQSPSNKVTEKGKDVELRCDPISGHTALYWYRQSLGQGLEFLIYFQGNSAPDKSGLPSDRFSAERTGGSVSTLTIQRTQQEDSAVYLCASSLPRGSGGAGEQYFGPGTRLTVT.

This clone was recorded a few times. The V call is TRBV7-6, the J call TRBJ2-7; D is unresolved. This CDR3 spans 11 amino acids. In germline, CDR1 is SGHVS, CDR2 FNYEAQ. V was shortened by 5 bases and J by 2 bases, with 4 bases between the two germline ends. The CDR3 spells CASSTTYEQYF. DNA of the CDR3: TGTGCCAGCAGCACCACCTACGAGCAGTACTTC.

This chain connects TRBV27 to TRBJ2-7; 8 bases align to TRBD1. Trimming at V came to 0 bases and at J to 2 bases, leaving 12 bases not matched to a gene. CDR1 MNHEY and CDR2 SMNVEV come from the germline V gene (reference sequence). The CDR3 is 18 residues long. This CDR3 reads CASSLSAGGSIGTYEQYF. The DNA for the CDR3 is TGTGCCAGCAGTTTATCAGCAGGGGGCTCGATAGGGACCTACGAGCAGTACTTC.

Remarks on this clone: A junction end diverges from the germline sequence, so it may reflect a read error. The rearrangement uses TRBV5-1 and TRBJ2-6; D ambiguous. The CDR3 runs to 15 residues. Looked up from germline, CDR1 is SGHRS and CDR2 is YFSETQ. In nucleotides, the CDR3 is TGCGCCAGCAGTTTGGCGGCGTCTGGGACCAACGTCCTGACTTTC. This gives the protein CASSLAASGTNVLTF.

V and J are TRBV10-3 and TRBJ2-3; tentative D call: TRBD1 (6 bases). The CDR3 is 18 amino acids. CDR1 and CDR2 from the germline V gene are ENHRY and SYGVKD. Trimming removed 10 bases from V and 2 bases from J, with 28 bases in between. CDR3: CATQSRPYRDTTTDTQYF. CDR3 bases: TGTGCCACCCAATCACGGCCTTACCGGGACACCACCACAGATACGCAGTATTTT.

The chain couples TRBV2 to TRBJ2-7; TRBD1 matches 10 bases. Trimming at V came to 6 bases and at J to 3 bases, leaving 8 bases not matched to a gene. CDR1 and CDR2 (germline): SNHLY, FYNNEI. This CDR3 is built from 15 residues. The chain's CDR3 is CASREDRGSVYEQYF. The CDR3 region has the DNA TGTGCCAGCAGGGAGGACAGGGGGAGCGTCTACGAGCAGTACTTC.

This rearrangement joins TRBV2 to TRBJ2-7; D may be TRBD2 (6 bases). V lost 0 bases, J lost 3 bases, and 9 bases lay in between. The CDR3 is made up of 14 amino acids. Germline CDR1 and CDR2: SNHLY and FYNNEI. DNA for the CDR3: TGTGCCAGCAGTGAAGCGCGGGGTGGCTACGAGCAGTACTTC. Amino acid sequence: CASSEARGGYEQYF.

The CDR3 region is CASSEKGIVETQYF. The DNA for the CDR3 is TGTGCCAGCAGTGAAAAGGGGATAGTGGAGACCCAGTACTTC. The chain has TRBV25-1 and TRBJ2-5, with a tentative D call TRBD1 (5 bases). V was shortened by 2 bases and J by 5 bases, with 12 bases between the two germline ends. Germline V gene data show CDR1 as MGHDK and CDR2 as SYGVNS. This CDR3 spans 14 amino acids.